This passage covers 19 T cell receptor beta chains from one sample sequenced in a study of OX40 agonist ivuxolimab in advanced cancers. Assay used: immunoSEQ multiplex PCR; TCRdb lists only in-frame clones, some missing. The table shows about 69,000 clones, with roughly 89% occurring only once. Here the sequenced sample was CD4+ or CD8+ T cells sorted from blood, taken in a trial of the OX40 agonist ivuxolimab. These receptors were collected from an adult with an advanced solid tumor such as melanoma, head and neck, liver or kidney cancer.

V and J are TRBV18 and TRBJ2-1; D gene ambiguous. V was shortened by 3 bases and J by 4 bases, with 7 bases between the two germline ends. Germline CDR1 reads KGHSH; CDR2 reads LQKENI. This CDR3 is 13 amino acids long. The CDR3 spells CASSPMGYNEQFF. CDR3 sequence (DNA): TGTGCCAGCTCACCGATGGGTTACAATGAGCAGTTCTTC.

This clone occurred a few times. CDR3 nucleotides: TGCAGCGTTGGGGGCGGTAACCGAGTTGATCAGACCCAGTACTTC. It codes for CSVGGGNRVDQTQYF. The rearrangement links TRBV29-1 to TRBJ2-5; the D gene is possibly TRBD1 (5 bases). The CDR3 spans 15 residues. Trimming removed 4 bases at V and 6 bases at J, with 21 bases between. Looked up from germline, CDR1 is SQVTM and CDR2 is ANQGSEA.

The chain carries TRBV5-1 and TRBJ2-5, with D unclear. CDR3 length: 15 amino acids. Trimming pared 0 bases from V and 5 bases from J, leaving 14 bases between. Germline CDR1 reads SGHRS; CDR2 reads YFSETQ. This CDR3 reads CASSLVDLKGETQYF. The CDR3 nucleotides read TGCGCCAGCAGCTTGGTGGACCTAAAGGGTGAGACCCAGTACTTC.

The genes are TRBV7-8 and TRBJ1-2; the match to TRBD1 covers 12 bases. The V gene end was trimmed by 5 bases and the J gene end by 0 bases; junction bases not matched to a gene: 4. The CDR3 covers 16 residues. Germline CDR1 and CDR2: SGHVS and FQNEAQ. CDR3 DNA sequence: TGTGCCAGCAGCCCGGGACAGGGGGCGCCTAACTATGGCTACACCTTC. Translated: CASSPGQGAPNYGYTF.

The J gene is TRBJ2-2, the V gene TRBV28, with 9 bases aligning to TRBD1. The CDR3 covers 14 residues. Germline-derived CDR1 and CDR2 are MDHEN and SYDVKM. This CDR3 reads CAGGQGLPAGELFF. CDR3 in DNA: TGTGCTGGGGGACAGGGCTTGCCCGCCGGGGAGCTGTTTTTT. The full variable domain, rest sourced from reference TRBV28 and TRBJ2-2, is DVKVTQSSRYLVKRTGEKVFLECVQDMDHENMFWYRQDPGLGLRLIYFSYDVKMKEKGDIPEGYSVSREKKERFSLILESASTNQTSMYLCAGGQGLPAGELFFGEGSRLTVL.

This clone showed up just once. The chain couples TRBV7-3 to TRBJ2-1; 7 nucleotides line up with TRBD2. CDR3 length: 15 residues. V gave up 2 bases and J gave up 6 bases; unmatched junction bases: 7. Germline CDR1 SGHTA, CDR2 FQGTGA. DNA of the CDR3: TGTGCCAGCAGCTTACAGTGGGAGGGCCGCAATGAGCAGTTCTTC. This encodes CASSLQWEGRNEQFF.

This chain joins TRBV7-3 and TRBJ1-2; D remains unclear. V lost 2 bases, J lost 3 bases, and 7 bases lay in between. The germline V gene encodes CDR1 SGHTA and CDR2 FQGTGA. CDR3 length equals 13 residues. The CDR3, as DNA: TGTGCCAGCAGCTTAGGCCAGGACTATGGCTACACCTTC. Translating it yields CASSLGQDYGYTF.

The rearrangement uses TRBV23-1 and TRBJ1-6, with D tentatively TRBD1 (6 bases). TRBV23-1 qualifies as an ORF whose function is uncertain. Trimming stripped 11 bases from V and 0 bases from J, with 14 bases between. The CDR3 is 15 residues long. The CDR3 loop reads CACRGLSSYNSPLHF. CDR3 DNA sequence: TGCGCCTGCCGGGGGCTTAGCTCCTATAATTCACCCCTCCACTTT.

The chain joins TRBV6-1 to TRBJ1-1, with D hard to call. V dropped 1 base and J dropped 11 bases, with 20 bases sitting between them. CDR3 size: 15 residues. CDR1 and CDR2 (germline): MNHNS, SASEGT. CDR3: CASSEVRKGNPFAFF. As DNA, the CDR3 is TGTGCCAGCAGTGAAGTCAGAAAGGGCAACCCTTTTGCTTTCTTT.

This sequence joins TRBV4-2 and TRBJ1-3, with 7 bases fitting TRBD1. There are 15 residues in the CDR3. V shed 0 bases, J shed 7 bases, and the junction held 6 bases outside the gene matches. Germline V gives CDR1 LGHNA, CDR2 YNFKEQ. In DNA form, the CDR3 reads TGTGCCAGCAGCCAAGATCCGGGCAGGGGGAACACCATATATTTT. Its protein is CASSQDPGRGNTIYF.

V is TRBV9 and J is TRBJ2-1, with no clear D. The germline V and J ends were trimmed by 6 bases and 2 bases, with 9 bases remaining between them. Looked up from germline, CDR1 is SGDLS and CDR2 is YYNGEE. The CDR3 runs 13 residues. The CDR3 DNA sequence: TGTGCCAGCATAATAGGCACCTACAATGAGCAGTTCTTC. Protein sequence: CASIIGTYNEQFF.

The V and J genes are TRBV6-6 and TRBJ2-7; no definite D call. This CDR3 spans 14 amino acids. Trimming took 0 bases from V and 1 from J, leaving 7 bases between them. CDR1 MNHNY and CDR2 SVGAGI come from the germline V gene (reference sequence). The CDR3, as DNA: TGTGCCAGCAGTTACTCCGACAATTCCTACGAGCAGTACTTC. Residues: CASSYSDNSYEQYF.

As for this clone: The same CDR3 can be traced to other DNA sequences in this sample. This chain links TRBV5-6 with TRBJ2-7; 7 bases fit TRBD1. Germline-derived CDR1 and CDR2 are SGHDT and YYEEEE. Trimming removed 2 bases from V and 4 bases from J; junction bases left unmatched: 0. The length of the CDR3 is 12 residues. CDR3 protein: CASSLQGYEQYF. DNA of the CDR3: TGTGCCAGCAGCTTACAGGGGTACGAGCAGTACTTC.

This clone was counted a single time. The V call is TRBV9, the J call TRBJ2-5; tentative D call: TRBD2 (5 bases). The last part of the DNA fits TRBJ2-7 better; the J call may be wrong. Germline CDR1 and CDR2: SGDLS and YYNGEE. CDR3 length: 14 residues. The CDR3 nucleotides read TGTGCCAGCAGCGTAGATGGGAGCTCCTACGAGCAGTACTTC. This codes for CASSVDGSSYEQYF.

This clone was observed a few times. The chain links TRBV18 to TRBJ2-7; TRBD2 might be the D (6 bases). The CDR3 spans 13 residues. In germline, CDR1 is KGHSH, CDR2 LQKENI. With 3 bases removed from V and 1 base from J, the gap between germline ends came to 7 bases. The chain's CDR3 is CASSPGLSYEQYF. In DNA form, the CDR3 reads TGTGCCAGCTCACCGGGACTTTCCTACGAGCAGTACTTC.

The CDR3 is CASSSASAGGWETQYF. CDR3 nucleotide sequence: TGTGCCAGCAGCTCCGCCTCAGCGGGAGGATGGGAGACCCAGTACTTC. The rearrangement links TRBV7-2 to TRBJ2-5; 9 positions agree with TRBD2. This CDR3 contains 16 residues. The junction had 11 bases not matched to a gene; V was cut back by 4 bases and J by 5 bases. CDR1 is SGHTA and CDR2 is FQGNSA in the germline V gene.

This chain connects TRBV28 to TRBJ2-4, with 8 bases lining up with TRBD2. In germline, CDR1 is MDHEN, CDR2 SYDVKM. The V and J ends lost 5 bases and 9 bases, in that order; junction bases with no gene match: 12. The CDR3 contains 15 residues. The CDR3 sequence: CASSKGLAASLIQYF. Written as DNA, the CDR3 is TGTGCCAGCAGTAAAGGACTAGCTGCCAGCCTCATTCAGTACTTC.

This clone was picked up a small number of times. The chain carries TRBV4-1 and TRBJ2-6; TRBD1 or TRBD2 may be the D gene (6 bases each). CDR3 length: 16 residues. In germline, CDR1 is MGHRA, CDR2 YSYEKL. Trimming pared 4 bases from V and 4 bases from J, leaving 14 bases between. This chain's CDR3 is CASSPTRGAGANVLTF. DNA for the CDR3: TGCGCCAGCAGCCCCACGAGGGGGGCCGGGGCCAACGTCCTGACTTTC.

DNA of the CDR3: TGTGCCAGCAGTCCGGGGGACATGGGAAACACCATATATTTT. This gives the protein CASSPGDMGNTIYF. V usage is TRBV28 and J usage is TRBJ1-3; maybe TRBD1 (6 bases). The CDR3 is made up of 14 amino acids. V shed 5 bases and J shed 4 bases, with 12 bases lying between them. Per the germline V gene, CDR1 is MDHEN and CDR2 is SYDVKM.